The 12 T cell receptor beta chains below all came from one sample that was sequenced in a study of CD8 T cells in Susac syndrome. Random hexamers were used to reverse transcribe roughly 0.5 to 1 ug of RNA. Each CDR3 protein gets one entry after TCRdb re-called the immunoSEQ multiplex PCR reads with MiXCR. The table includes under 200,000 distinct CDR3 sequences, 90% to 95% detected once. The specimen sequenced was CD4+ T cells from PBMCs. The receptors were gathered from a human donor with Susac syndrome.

CDR3 nucleotide sequence: TGTGCCAGCAGCCCCCAGGGAGATCACACTGAAGCTTTCTTT. Translated: CASSPQGDHTEAFF. J is TRBJ1-1 and V is TRBV3-1; tentatively, D is TRBD1 (5 bases). CDR3 length: 14 residues. The germline V gene encodes CDR1 LGHDT and CDR2 YNNKEL (reference sequence). Trimming took 4 bases from V and 3 from J, leaving 12 bases between them.

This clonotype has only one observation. The DNA of the CDR3 is TGCGCCAGCAGTCACCTAGCCGGACCAGATGAAGCTTTCTTT. This sequence encodes CASSHLAGPDEAFF. This sequence joins TRBV5-1 and TRBJ1-1; D not certain. This CDR3 is 14 amino acids long. Germline lookup yields CDR1 SGHRS and CDR2 YFSETQ. Trimming pared 5 bases from V and 7 bases from J, leaving 18 bases between.

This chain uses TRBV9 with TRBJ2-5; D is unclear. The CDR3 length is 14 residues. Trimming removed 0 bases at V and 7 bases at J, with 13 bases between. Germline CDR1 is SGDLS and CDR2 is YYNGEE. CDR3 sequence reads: CASSVGGEIGTQYF. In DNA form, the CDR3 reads TGTGCCAGCAGCGTAGGTGGGGAAATTGGGACCCAGTACTTC.

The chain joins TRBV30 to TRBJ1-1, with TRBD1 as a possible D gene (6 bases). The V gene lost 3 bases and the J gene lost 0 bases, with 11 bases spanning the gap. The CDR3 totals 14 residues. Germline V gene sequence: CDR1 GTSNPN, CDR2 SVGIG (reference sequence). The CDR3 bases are TGTGCCTGGAGCCCGGGACATTTGAACACTGAAGCTTTCTTT. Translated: CAWSPGHLNTEAFF. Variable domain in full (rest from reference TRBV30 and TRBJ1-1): SQTIHQWPATLVQPVGSPLSLECTVEGTSNPNLYWYRQAAGRGLQLLFYSVGIGQISSEVPQNLSASRPQDRQFILSSKKLLLSDSGFYLCAWSPGHLNTEAFFGQGTRLTVV.

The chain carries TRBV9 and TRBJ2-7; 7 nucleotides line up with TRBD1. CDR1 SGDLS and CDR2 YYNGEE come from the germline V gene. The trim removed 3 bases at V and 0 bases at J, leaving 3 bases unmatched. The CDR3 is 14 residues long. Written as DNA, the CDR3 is TGTGCCAGCAGCGGGGACAGTCTCTCCTACGAGCAGTACTTC. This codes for CASSGDSLSYEQYF.

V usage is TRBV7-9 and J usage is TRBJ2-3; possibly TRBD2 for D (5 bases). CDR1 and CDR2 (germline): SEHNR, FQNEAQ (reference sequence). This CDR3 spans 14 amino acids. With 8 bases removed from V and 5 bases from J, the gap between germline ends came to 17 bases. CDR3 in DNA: TGTGCCAGCCGAACTGGCGGGTCTGGAGATACGCAGTATTTT. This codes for CASRTGGSGDTQYF.

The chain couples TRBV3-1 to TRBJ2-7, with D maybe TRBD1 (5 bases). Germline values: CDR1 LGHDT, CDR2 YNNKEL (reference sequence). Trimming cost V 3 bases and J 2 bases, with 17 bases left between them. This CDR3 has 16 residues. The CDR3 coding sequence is TGTGCCAGCAGCCAGGTGACAGAGCATAAAGCCTACGAGCAGTACTTC. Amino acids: CASSQVTEHKAYEQYF.

The CDR3 is CASSDRGNTEAFF. The CDR3 region has the DNA TGCGCCAGCAGCGATCGTGGGAACACTGAAGCTTTCTTT. The gene calls are TRBV5-1 and TRBJ1-1; D ambiguous. Germline-derived CDR1 and CDR2 are SGHRS and YFSETQ. The CDR3 has 13 amino acids. V was cut by 4 bases and J by 1 base, with 8 bases left in between. Supplemented by reference TRBV5-1 and TRBJ1-1, the full variable domain reads KAGVTQTPRYLIKTRGQQVTLSCSPISGHRSVSWYQQTPGQGLQFLFEYFSETQRNKGNFPGRFSGRQFSNSRSEMNVSTLELGDSALYLCASSDRGNTEAFFGQGTRLTVV.

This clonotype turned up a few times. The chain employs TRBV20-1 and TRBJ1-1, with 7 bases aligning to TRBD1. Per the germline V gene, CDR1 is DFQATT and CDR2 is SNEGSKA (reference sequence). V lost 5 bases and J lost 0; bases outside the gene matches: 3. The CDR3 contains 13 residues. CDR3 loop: CSAAGQMNTEAFF. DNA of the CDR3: TGCAGTGCTGCGGGACAGATGAACACTGAAGCTTTCTTT.

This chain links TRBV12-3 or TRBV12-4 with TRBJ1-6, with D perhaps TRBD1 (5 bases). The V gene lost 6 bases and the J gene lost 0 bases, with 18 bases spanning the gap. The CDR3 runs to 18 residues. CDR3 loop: CASSTGRGRGSYNSPLHF. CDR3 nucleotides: TGTGCCAGCAGCACCGGTAGGGGCCGGGGCTCCTATAATTCACCCCTCCACTTT.

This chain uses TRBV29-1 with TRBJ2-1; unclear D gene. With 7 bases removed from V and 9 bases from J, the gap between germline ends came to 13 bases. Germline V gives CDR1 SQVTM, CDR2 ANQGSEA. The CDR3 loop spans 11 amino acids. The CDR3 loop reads CSAVVVAEQFF. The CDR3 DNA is TGCAGCGCCGTGGTGGTAGCTGAGCAGTTCTTC.

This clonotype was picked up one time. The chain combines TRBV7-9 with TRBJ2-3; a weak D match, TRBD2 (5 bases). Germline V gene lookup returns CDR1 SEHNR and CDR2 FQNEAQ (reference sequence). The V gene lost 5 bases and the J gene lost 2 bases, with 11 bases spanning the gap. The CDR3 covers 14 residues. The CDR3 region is CASSVPDSTDTQYF. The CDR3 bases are TGTGCCAGCAGCGTACCGGACTCCACAGATACGCAGTATTTT.